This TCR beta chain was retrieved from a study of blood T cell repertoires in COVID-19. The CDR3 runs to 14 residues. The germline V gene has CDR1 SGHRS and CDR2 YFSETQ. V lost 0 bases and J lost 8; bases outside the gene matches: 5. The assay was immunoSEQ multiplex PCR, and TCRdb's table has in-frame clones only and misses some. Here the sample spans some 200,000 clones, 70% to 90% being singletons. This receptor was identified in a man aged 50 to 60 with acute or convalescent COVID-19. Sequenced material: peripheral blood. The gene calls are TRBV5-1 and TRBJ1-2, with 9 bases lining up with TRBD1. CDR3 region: CASSLEQGAKGYTF. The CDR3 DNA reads TGCGCCAGCAGCTTGGAACAGGGGGCGAAGGGCTACACCTTC.